Sequencing of this T cell receptor (beta chain) was carried out in a study of T cells in Graves' hyperthyroidism and ophthalmopathy. Study-wide results and limits: Clonotypes that were expanded in thyroid above 0.001 mostly appeared in blood too.

The CDR3 is 13 amino acids. CDR1 is DFQATT and CDR2 is SNEGSKA in the germline V gene (reference sequence). Between the trimmed V and J ends, which lost 3 bases and 5 bases, there was a span of 12 bases. Comments on this clonotype: The antigen is undetermined.

Using RNA transcripts as the source, TCR beta CDR3 regions were amplified. When the TCR CDR3 underwent first-round RT-PCR, the HTBI primer set was used. TCRdb reprocessed the multiplex PCR reads via MiXCR and lists one record per CDR3 protein. The sample holds approximately 420,000 distinct CDR3 sequences, 14% to 15% seen once. Graves' hyperthyroidism qualified as stable when ophthalmopathy did not progress within 18 months. Investigators excluded patients with uncontrolled infection, other autoimmune disease, pregnancy or lactation. The TCR was taken from a woman under 40 with Graves' hyperthyroidism. V is TRBV20-1 and J is TRBJ2-3; maybe TRBD1 (6 bases). Sequencing used blood. The DNA for the CDR3 is TGCAGTGCTAGTTCAGGGGCTGGAGATACGCAGTATTTT. Protein product: CSASSGAGDTQYF.